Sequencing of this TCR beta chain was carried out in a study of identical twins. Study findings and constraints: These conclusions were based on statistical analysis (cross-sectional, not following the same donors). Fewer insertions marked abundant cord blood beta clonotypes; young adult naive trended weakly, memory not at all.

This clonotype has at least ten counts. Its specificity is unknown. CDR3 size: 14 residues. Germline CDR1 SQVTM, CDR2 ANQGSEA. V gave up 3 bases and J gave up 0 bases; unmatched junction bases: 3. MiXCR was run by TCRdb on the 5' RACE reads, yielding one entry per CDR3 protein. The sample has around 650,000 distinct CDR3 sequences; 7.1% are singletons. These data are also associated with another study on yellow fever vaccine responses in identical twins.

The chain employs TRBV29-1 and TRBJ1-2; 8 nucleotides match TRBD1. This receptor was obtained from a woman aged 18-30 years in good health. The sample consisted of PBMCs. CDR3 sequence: CSVDTQGANYGYTF. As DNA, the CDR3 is TGCAGCGTTGACACACAGGGGGCTAACTATGGCTACACCTTC.